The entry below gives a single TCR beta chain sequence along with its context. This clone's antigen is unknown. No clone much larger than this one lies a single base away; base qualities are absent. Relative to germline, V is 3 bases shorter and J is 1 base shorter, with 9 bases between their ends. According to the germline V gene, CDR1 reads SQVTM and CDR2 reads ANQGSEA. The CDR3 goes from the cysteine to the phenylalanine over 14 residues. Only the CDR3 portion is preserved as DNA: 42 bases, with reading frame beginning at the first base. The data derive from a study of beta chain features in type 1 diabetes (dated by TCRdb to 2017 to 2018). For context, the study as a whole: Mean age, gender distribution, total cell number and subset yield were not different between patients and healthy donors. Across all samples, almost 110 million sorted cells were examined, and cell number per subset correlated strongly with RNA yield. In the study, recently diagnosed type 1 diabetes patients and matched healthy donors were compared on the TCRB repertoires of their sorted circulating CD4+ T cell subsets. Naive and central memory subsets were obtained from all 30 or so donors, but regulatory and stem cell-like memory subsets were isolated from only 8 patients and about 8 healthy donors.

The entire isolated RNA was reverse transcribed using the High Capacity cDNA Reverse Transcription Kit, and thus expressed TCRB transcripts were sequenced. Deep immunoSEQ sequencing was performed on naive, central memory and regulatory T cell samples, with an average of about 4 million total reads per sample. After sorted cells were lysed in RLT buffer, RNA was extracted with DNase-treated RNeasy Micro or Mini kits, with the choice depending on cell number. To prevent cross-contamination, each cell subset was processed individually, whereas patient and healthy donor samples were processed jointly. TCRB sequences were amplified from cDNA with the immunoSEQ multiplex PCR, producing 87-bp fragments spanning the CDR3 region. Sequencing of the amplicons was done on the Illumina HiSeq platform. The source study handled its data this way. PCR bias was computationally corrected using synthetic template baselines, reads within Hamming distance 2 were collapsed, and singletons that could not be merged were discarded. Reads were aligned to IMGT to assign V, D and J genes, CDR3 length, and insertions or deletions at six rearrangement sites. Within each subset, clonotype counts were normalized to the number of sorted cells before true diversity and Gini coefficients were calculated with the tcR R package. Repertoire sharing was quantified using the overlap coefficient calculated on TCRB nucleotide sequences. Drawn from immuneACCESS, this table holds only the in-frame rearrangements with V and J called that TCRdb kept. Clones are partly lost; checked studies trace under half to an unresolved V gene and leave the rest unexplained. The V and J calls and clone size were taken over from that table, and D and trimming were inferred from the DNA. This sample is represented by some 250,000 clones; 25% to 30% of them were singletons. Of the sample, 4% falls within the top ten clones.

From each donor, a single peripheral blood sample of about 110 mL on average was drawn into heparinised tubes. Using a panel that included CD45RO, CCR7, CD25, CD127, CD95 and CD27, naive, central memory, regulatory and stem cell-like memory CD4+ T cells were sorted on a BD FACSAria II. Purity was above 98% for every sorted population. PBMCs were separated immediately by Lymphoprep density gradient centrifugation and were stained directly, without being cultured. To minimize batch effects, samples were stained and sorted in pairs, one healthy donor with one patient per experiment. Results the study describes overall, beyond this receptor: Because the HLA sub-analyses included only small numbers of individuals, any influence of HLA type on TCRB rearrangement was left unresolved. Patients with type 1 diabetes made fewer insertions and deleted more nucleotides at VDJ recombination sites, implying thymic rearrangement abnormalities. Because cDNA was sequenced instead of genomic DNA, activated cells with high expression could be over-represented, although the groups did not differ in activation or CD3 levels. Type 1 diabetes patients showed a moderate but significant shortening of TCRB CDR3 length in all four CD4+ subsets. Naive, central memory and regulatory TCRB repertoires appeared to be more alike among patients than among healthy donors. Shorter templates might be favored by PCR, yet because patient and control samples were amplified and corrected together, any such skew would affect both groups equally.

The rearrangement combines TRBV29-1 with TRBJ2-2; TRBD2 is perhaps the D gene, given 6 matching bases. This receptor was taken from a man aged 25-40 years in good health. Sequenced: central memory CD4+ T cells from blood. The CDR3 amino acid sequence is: CSVDAGRNTGELFF. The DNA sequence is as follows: TGCAGCGTTGACGCGGGACGGAACACCGGGGAGCTGTTTTTT.